Shown below are 4 T cell receptor beta chains from a single sample sequenced in a study of T cell responses to AZD1222 COVID-19 vaccine. Libraries were prepared by immunoSEQ multiplex PCR; TCRdb keeps only in-frame clonotypes and omits some of them. The sample holds 70,000 or so clones, 80% to 90% seen once. The sequencing used peripheral blood, collected 28 days after the second AZD1222 dose. The origin of the receptors is an adult who received the AZD1222 COVID-19 vaccine.

This chain joins TRBV27 and TRBJ2-7; no definite D call. This CDR3 comprises 13 residues. V lost 4 bases to trimming and J lost 6 bases, with 13 bases between them. CDR1 MNHEY and CDR2 SMNVEV come from the germline V gene (reference sequence). The CDR3 DNA follows: TGTGCCAGCAGTTCCAGGACCGCCCGCGAGCAGTACTTC. It yields the protein CASSSRTAREQYF.

This clone was detected only a few times. This sequence joins TRBV4-1 and TRBJ1-1; D is perhaps TRBD1 (5 bases). Trimming cost V 0 bases and J 0 bases, with 8 bases left between them. The CDR3 sequence is 15 residues long. Germline CDR1 and CDR2: MGHRA and YSYEKL. CDR3 sequence reads: CASSQDRQMNTEAFF. Here the CDR3 DNA reads TGCGCCAGCAGCCAAGACAGACAGATGAACACTGAAGCTTTCTTT.

This chain joins TRBV12-3 or TRBV12-4 and TRBJ1-2; 8 bases are a match to TRBD1. This CDR3 comprises 12 residues. The J segment lost 4 bases and the V segment lost 7 bases, leaving 2 bases of the junction unmatched. The CDR3 reads CASMTGVYGYTF. CDR3 coding DNA: TGTGCCAGCATGACAGGGGTCTATGGCTACACCTTC.

For this clone: Other DNA sequences within the sample encode an identical CDR3. This sequence joins TRBV6-5 and TRBJ1-1, with D perhaps TRBD1 (5 bases). The V gene lost 0 bases and the J gene lost 1 base, with 9 bases spanning the gap. CDR1 MNHEY and CDR2 SVGAGI come from the germline V gene. The CDR3 runs to 15 residues. For the CDR3, the DNA is TGTGCCAGCAGTTACTCAGCCAGGGCGAACACTGAAGCTTTCTTT. Protein: CASSYSARANTEAFF.